Listed below are T cell receptor beta chains from one sample, sequenced in a study of T-cell memory formation after mild COVID-19. TCRdb re-derived calls from the 5' RACE reads in MiXCR, one entry per CDR3 protein. This sample yields about 130,000 distinct CDR3 sequences, of which approximately 16% are seen a single time; 11% to 15% belongs to the top ten. Material: PBMCs or a T cell subset sorted from them (not recorded which). All receptors derive from an adult woman who had mild COVID-19 (a few samples of this study predate the infection). Cell type and time point are not known. Both conserved end residues are part of each CDR3. D genes are given only for firm matches. The size entry is marked missing in some rows and otherwise reads once, few, many or a size class.

abundance: once
j_gene: TRBJ2-1
d_gene: .
v_gene: TRBV20-1
CDR3aa: CSAQLRGIEQFF
CDR3nt: TGCAGTGCTCAGCTTAGGGGGATTGAGCAGTTCTTC

abundance: few
j_gene: TRBJ2-2
d_gene: TRBD2
v_gene: TRBV7-9
CDR3aa: CASSFSGGPNTGELFF
CDR3nt: TGTGCCAGCAGCTTTAGCGGGGGCCCAAACACCGGGGAGCTGTTTTTT

abundance: few
j_gene: TRBJ2-3
d_gene: TRBD2
v_gene: TRBV3-1
CDR3aa: CASSQVGTSGTDTQYF
CDR3nt: TGTGCCAGCAGCCAAGTCGGGACTAGCGGAACAGATACGCAGTATTTT

abundance: .
j_gene: TRBJ2-2
d_gene: .
v_gene: TRBV7-9
CDR3aa: CASSPRIRQGGTGELFF
CDR3nt: TGTGCCAGCAGCCCACGGATTAGACAGGGAGGCACCGGGGAGCTGTTTTTT

abundance: .
j_gene: TRBJ2-7
d_gene: .
v_gene: TRBV5-5
CDR3aa: CASSLVAGRGYEQYF
CDR3nt: TGTGCCAGCAGCTTGGTGGCGGGACGTGGCTACGAGCAGTACTTC

abundance: .
j_gene: TRBJ2-7
d_gene: .
v_gene: TRBV5-5
CDR3aa: CASSTQTYEQYF
CDR3nt: TGTGCCAGCAGCACACAGACCTACGAGCAGTACTTC

abundance: .
j_gene: TRBJ2-1
d_gene: .
v_gene: TRBV24-1
CDR3aa: CATSDVRGADNEQFF
CDR3nt: TGTGCCACCAGTGATGTCAGGGGCGCGGACAATGAGCAGTTCTTC

abundance: .
j_gene: TRBJ2-2
d_gene: TRBD1
v_gene: TRBV27
CDR3aa: CASSSWTGGTGELFF
CDR3nt: TGTGCCAGCAGTTCCTGGACAGGGGGTACCGGGGAGCTGTTTTTT

abundance: .
j_gene: TRBJ2-7
d_gene: .
v_gene: TRBV4-1
CDR3aa: CASSQAPGPAPEQYF
CDR3nt: TGCGCCAGCAGCCAAGCACCGGGACCCGCCCCCGAGCAGTACTTC

abundance: .
j_gene: TRBJ2-7
d_gene: TRBD1
v_gene: TRBV2
CDR3aa: CATLGQETYEQYF
CDR3nt: TGTGCCACCTTGGGACAGGAAACCTACGAGCAGTACTTC

abundance: .
j_gene: TRBJ1-2
d_gene: .
v_gene: TRBV18
CDR3aa: CASSPDTASYGYTF
CDR3nt: TGTGCCAGCTCACCAGACACCGCGAGCTATGGCTACACCTTC

abundance: .
j_gene: TRBJ2-1
d_gene: TRBD2
v_gene: TRBV15
CDR3aa: CATSRRGGSYNEQFF
CDR3nt: TGTGCCACCAGCAGACGGGGGGGCTCCTACAATGAGCAGTTCTTC

abundance: .
j_gene: TRBJ2-1
d_gene: .
v_gene: TRBV5-1
CDR3aa: CASSPSATRGQFF
CDR3nt: TGCGCCAGCAGCCCCTCCGCAACAAGGGGGCAGTTCTTC

abundance: .
j_gene: TRBJ2-7
d_gene: TRBD1
v_gene: TRBV7-2
CDR3aa: CASSPPTGTYEQYF
CDR3nt: TGTGCCAGCAGCCCCCCGACAGGGACCTACGAGCAGTACTTC

abundance: few
j_gene: TRBJ1-1
d_gene: TRBD1
v_gene: TRBV7-9
CDR3aa: CASSLGWTITGTDNTEAFF
CDR3nt: TGTGCCAGCAGCTTAGGCTGGACTATAACCGGGACAGATAACACTGAAGCTTTCTTT

abundance: .
j_gene: TRBJ2-5
d_gene: TRBD1
v_gene: TRBV29-1
CDR3aa: CSAGQGQETQYF
CDR3nt: TGCAGCGCTGGACAGGGCCAAGAGACCCAGTACTTC

abundance: few
j_gene: TRBJ2-1
d_gene: .
v_gene: TRBV7-9
CDR3aa: CASSPLAVEQFF
CDR3nt: TGTGCCAGCAGCCCTCTAGCTGTCGAGCAGTTCTTC

abundance: few
j_gene: TRBJ2-1
d_gene: TRBD2
v_gene: TRBV24-1
CDR3aa: CATSDVGAGLGDNEQFF
CDR3nt: TGTGCCACCAGTGACGTGGGGGCGGGACTAGGGGACAATGAGCAGTTCTTC

abundance: few
j_gene: TRBJ2-2
d_gene: TRBD1
v_gene: TRBV29-1
CDR3aa: CSVEGQGTSGELFF
CDR3nt: TGCAGCGTTGAAGGACAGGGAACAAGCGGGGAGCTGTTTTTT

abundance: many
j_gene: TRBJ2-2
d_gene: .
v_gene: TRBV24-1
CDR3aa: CATSDTREIGELFF
CDR3nt: TGTGCCACCAGTGATACTCGGGAGATCGGGGAGCTGTTTTTT

abundance: few
j_gene: TRBJ1-2
d_gene: .
v_gene: TRBV27
CDR3aa: CASSLSSVAGGYGYTF
CDR3nt: TGTGCCAGCAGTTTATCGAGCGTGGCCGGGGGCTATGGCTACACCTTC

abundance: few
j_gene: TRBJ1-5
d_gene: .
v_gene: TRBV2
CDR3aa: CASSDGQPQHF
CDR3nt: TGTGCCAGCAGCGACGGCCAGCCCCAGCATTTT

abundance: few
j_gene: TRBJ2-1
d_gene: TRBD1
v_gene: TRBV20-1
CDR3aa: CSARPRDRGGEQFF
CDR3nt: TGCAGTGCTAGGCCCCGGGACAGGGGGGGTGAGCAGTTCTTC

abundance: .
j_gene: TRBJ1-1
d_gene: .
v_gene: TRBV4-1
CDR3aa: CASSPDRDTEAFF
CDR3nt: TGCGCCAGCAGCCCCGACAGAGACACTGAAGCTTTCTTT

abundance: few
j_gene: TRBJ1-2
d_gene: .
v_gene: TRBV4-2
CDR3aa: CASSQEGAGYGYTF
CDR3nt: TGTGCCAGCAGCCAAGAGGGAGCCGGTTATGGCTACACCTTC

abundance: .
j_gene: TRBJ2-1
d_gene: TRBD2
v_gene: TRBV4-2
CDR3aa: CASSQDLAGSYNEQFF
CDR3nt: TGTGCCAGCAGCCAAGACCTAGCGGGTTCCTACAATGAGCAGTTCTTC

abundance: few
j_gene: TRBJ1-2
d_gene: .
v_gene: TRBV20-1
CDR3aa: CSARTPPNGYTF
CDR3nt: TGCAGTGCTAGAACACCGCCGAATGGCTACACCTTC

abundance: few
j_gene: TRBJ2-3
d_gene: .
v_gene: TRBV18
CDR3aa: CASSLPTDTQYF
CDR3nt: TGTGCCAGCTCCCTGCCCACAGATACGCAGTATTTT

abundance: few
j_gene: TRBJ2-7
d_gene: .
v_gene: TRBV20-1
CDR3aa: CSARGSSYEQYF
CDR3nt: TGCAGTGCTAGGGGGTCCTCCTACGAGCAGTACTTC

abundance: few
j_gene: TRBJ2-7
d_gene: .
v_gene: TRBV5-1
CDR3aa: CASSPGGGSSYEQYF
CDR3nt: TGCGCCAGCAGCCCTGGGGGCGGGAGCTCCTACGAGCAGTACTTC

abundance: .
j_gene: TRBJ1-2
d_gene: .
v_gene: TRBV6-5
CDR3aa: CASSYARSLGYGYTF
CDR3nt: TGTGCCAGCAGTTACGCGAGGTCCCTGGGTTATGGCTACACCTTC

abundance: .
j_gene: TRBJ1-2
d_gene: TRBD1
v_gene: TRBV20-1
CDR3aa: CSARDRDRVNYGYTF
CDR3nt: TGCAGTGCTAGAGACCGGGACAGGGTGAACTATGGCTACACCTTC